The 11 T cell receptor beta chains given below trace back to one sample, sequenced in a study of blood T cell repertoires in COVID-19. Here immunoSEQ multiplex PCR was the method, and the copy in TCRdb shows in-frame clones only, minus some. The table lists around 120,000 clones, around 78% of them singletons. Input material: peripheral blood. The receptors derive from a man between 65 and 85 years old with acute or convalescent COVID-19.

The V gene is TRBV5-1, the J gene TRBJ1-2; D unclear. This CDR3 region has 14 residues. V was shortened by 5 bases and J by 4 bases, with 15 bases between the two germline ends. CDR1 is SGHRS, CDR2 YFSETQ, per germline. CDR3 bases: TGCGCCAGCAGACAAACCCGGGAGATCTATGGCTACACCTTC. Translation gives CASRQTREIYGYTF.

This rearrangement joins TRBV7-2 to TRBJ1-2; a possible D gene is TRBD1 (5 bases). This CDR3 contains 14 residues. Per germline, CDR1 SGHTA and CDR2 FQGNSA. The V end lost 8 bases, the J end lost 5 bases, and 18 bases lay between the germline ends. The CDR3, as DNA: TGTGCCAGCGTACTTGGAGGGGACGGGTATGGCTACACCTTC. Its translation is CASVLGGDGYGYTF.

This clone has only a few counts. The chain is built from TRBV19 and TRBJ1-1; no reliable D call. V dropped 7 bases and J dropped 8 bases, with 20 bases sitting between them. CDR1 and CDR2 from the germline V gene are LNHDA and SQIVND (reference sequence). The CDR3 loop spans 14 amino acids. This chain's CDR3 is CASTQKAGPREAFF. CDR3 coding DNA: TGTGCCAGTACACAAAAGGCGGGTCCCAGGGAAGCTTTCTTT.

The chain is built from TRBV5-1 and TRBJ2-5; 7 bases are a match to TRBD2. In germline, CDR1 is SGHRS, CDR2 YFSETQ. V shed 4 bases and J 1 base; nucleotides not matched to a gene: 13. This CDR3 comprises 17 residues. CDR3 region: CASSPSGHYDSQETQYF. The CDR3, as DNA: TGCGCCAGCAGCCCTAGCGGTCACTACGATTCCCAAGAGACCCAGTACTTC.

This clone has only one observation. The V call is TRBV6-1, the J call TRBJ1-2, with D perhaps matching TRBD1 (5 bases). Germline CDR1 and CDR2: MNHNS and SASEGT. This CDR3 comprises 13 residues. With 2 bases removed from V and 4 bases from J, the gap between germline ends came to 8 bases. The CDR3 sequence is CASSERGTYGYTF. The CDR3 nucleotides are TGTGCCAGCAGTGAACGGGGGACCTATGGCTACACCTTC.

The genes are TRBV2 and TRBJ2-7; D is possibly TRBD1 (6 bases). CDR1 is SNHLY and CDR2 is FYNNEI in the germline V gene. The CDR3 is made up of 12 amino acids. V lost 6 bases, J lost 2 bases, and 8 bases lay in between. CDR3: CASRGAPYEQYF. The CDR3 DNA reads as TGTGCCAGCAGGGGGGCCCCCTACGAGCAGTACTTC.

The chain carries TRBV4-1 and TRBJ1-5, with D possibly being TRBD1 (6 bases). This CDR3 has 16 residues. The ends were cut back, 3 bases at V and 6 bases at J, with 18 bases in the middle. Germline V gives CDR1 MGHRA, CDR2 YSYEKL. The CDR3 loop reads CASSHSGAGASQPQHF. The CDR3 DNA sequence: TGCGCCAGCAGCCACTCAGGGGCCGGGGCAAGTCAGCCCCAGCATTTT.

The V gene is TRBV7-2, the J gene TRBJ1-6; D remains ambiguous. Between the trimmed V and J ends, which lost 2 bases and 10 bases, there was a span of 6 bases. The CDR3 has 12 amino acids. CDR1 and CDR2 (germline): SGHTA, FQGNSA. CDR3 nucleotides: TGTGCCAGCAGCTTAAATCTCTCACCCCTCCACTTT. Translating gives CASSLNLSPLHF. Complete variable domain (other parts from reference TRBV7-2 and TRBJ1-6): GAGVSQSPSNKVTEKGKDVELRCDPISGHTALYWYRQSLGQGLEFLIYFQGNSAPDKSGLPSDRFSAERTGGSVSTLTIQRTQQEDSAVYLCASSLNLSPLHFGNGTRLTVT.

The chain joins TRBV5-5 to TRBJ2-7; 10 bases align to TRBD1. The germline CDR1 and CDR2 sequences are SGHKS and YYEKEE (reference sequence). CDR3 size: 15 residues. Trimming at V came to 3 bases and at J to 6 bases, leaving 9 bases not matched to a gene. The CDR3 coding sequence is TGTGCCAGCAGCTCCCTCGGACAGGGGGACGGCGAGCAGTACTTC. Translating gives CASSSLGQGDGEQYF.

This clone has more than one count but fewer than ten. The chain links TRBV4-1 to TRBJ1-3; D unclear. Trimming took 2 bases from V and 13 from J, leaving 12 bases between them. CDR3 size: 12 residues. Germline V gene sequence: CDR1 MGHRA, CDR2 YSYEKL. The CDR3 loop reads CASSQLTGSIYF. The CDR3 bases are TGCGCCAGCAGCCAACTTACGGGATCTATATATTTT.

The CDR3 loop reads CASSSGFRGYTF. Written as DNA, the CDR3 is TGTGCCAGCAGTTCGGGGTTTAGGGGCTACACCTTC. The J gene is TRBJ1-2, the V gene TRBV27; D unresolved. Trimming stripped 4 bases from V and 8 bases from J, with 11 bases between. This CDR3 spans 12 amino acids. Germline values: CDR1 MNHEY, CDR2 SMNVEV (reference sequence).